The sequence of this TCR beta chain was determined in a study of cytomegalovirus exposure and HLA in healthy donors. Study-level points and caveats: Reportedly, fewer N-insertions than the approximately 700-donor mean appeared in an Asian-associated ancestry cluster in a later analysis. As was reported, the HLA-A and HLA-B alleles of most subjects were accurately predicted from TCR beta sequences.

Primers included in the PCR were 60 Vbeta and 13 Jbeta primers. The method was immunoSEQ multiplex PCR; TCRdb's version includes in-frame clones alone and lacks a portion of them. The sample carries 190,000 or so clones, around 79% recorded once. This clone was recorded once. The antigen is undetermined. The sequence derives from a male donor in good health and CMV-seropositive. The sample consisted of PBMCs.

CDR3 DNA sequence: TGTGCCTGGACCAGGGATGGTCAGCCCCAGCATTTT. Its protein is CAWTRDGQPQHF. The V and J genes are TRBV30 and TRBJ1-5, with a weak D call TRBD1 (5 bases). Trimming took off 4 bases at V and 6 bases at J, with 10 bases between the two ends. The CDR3 is made up of 12 amino acids. Germline CDR1 is GTSNPN and CDR2 is SVGIG (reference sequence).